One sample yielded the 11 T cell receptor beta chains listed below, sequenced in a study of T cell responses to AZD1222 COVID-19 vaccine. Libraries were prepared by immunoSEQ multiplex PCR; TCRdb keeps only in-frame clonotypes and omits some of them. The table has about 55,000 clones, approximately 90% seen once. Sequenced material: peripheral blood, taken on day 0 of AZD1222 vaccination. These TCRs come from an adult in good health.

The chain couples TRBV25-1 to TRBJ1-2; the match to TRBD1 covers 9 bases. Germline V gene sequence: CDR1 MGHDK, CDR2 SYGVNS. The CDR3 has 14 residues. The trim removed 4 bases at V and 6 bases at J, leaving 6 bases unmatched. The CDR3 region has the DNA TGTGCCAGCAGTGCAACAGGGGGCCTGGATGGCTACACCTTC. It translates to CASSATGGLDGYTF.

The chain carries TRBV4-1 and TRBJ1-1; 9 positions match TRBD1. The CDR3 spans 15 residues. The J segment lost 4 bases and the V segment lost 3 bases, leaving 6 bases of the junction unmatched. CDR1 and CDR2 (germline): MGHRA, YSYEKL. The CDR3 DNA sequence: TGCGCCAGCAGCCACCCGGGACAGGGCCCCACTGAAGCTTTCTTT. Translation: CASSHPGQGPTEAFF.

This clone was picked up one time. The rearrangement uses TRBV28 and TRBJ2-1; 8 bases map to TRBD1. The V gene end was trimmed by 3 bases and the J gene end by 6 bases; junction bases not matched to a gene: 16. Germline assignment: CDR1 MDHEN and CDR2 SYDVKM. The CDR3 is made up of 18 amino acids. The CDR3 protein is CASSFLSTGGTGSNEQFF. As DNA, the CDR3 is TGTGCCAGCAGTTTTCTATCTACAGGGGGAACCGGGAGCAATGAGCAGTTCTTC.

J is TRBJ1-1 and V is TRBV30, with D perhaps matching TRBD1 (5 bases). With 1 base removed from V and 1 base from J, the gap between germline ends came to 7 bases. Germline V gives CDR1 GTSNPN, CDR2 SVGIG (reference sequence). This CDR3 spans 13 amino acids. The CDR3 loop is CAWSEGTNTEAFF. CDR3 DNA: TGTGCCTGGAGTGAGGGGACGAACACTGAAGCTTTCTTT.

The chain has TRBV7-8 and TRBJ2-5; D might be TRBD1 (5 bases). The CDR3 extends over 16 amino acids. Germline assignment: CDR1 SGHVS and CDR2 FQNEAQ. Trimming stripped 0 bases from V and 2 bases from J, with 13 bases between. The CDR3 DNA sequence: TGTGCCAGCAGCTTAGCGCTGGGGCAGGATCAAGAGACCCAGTACTTC. Its protein is CASSLALGQDQETQYF.

This chain links TRBV10-3 with TRBJ2-7; the D gene is possibly TRBD1 (5 bases). This CDR3 spans 14 amino acids. Germline V gene lookup returns CDR1 ENHRY and CDR2 SYGVKD. The V gene lost 3 bases and the J gene lost 2 bases, with 11 bases spanning the gap. In DNA form, the CDR3 reads TGTGCCATCAGTGACCCAGGGTTAGCCTACGAGCAGTACTTC. Protein sequence: CAISDPGLAYEQYF.

This chain uses TRBV28 with TRBJ1-5; D is possibly TRBD1 (5 bases). This CDR3 has 13 amino acids. CDR1 MDHEN and CDR2 SYDVKM come from the germline V gene. Trimming removed 5 bases from V and 0 bases from J, with 5 bases in between. CDR3 nucleotides: TGTGCCAGCAGTCAGGGTAGCAATCAGCCCCAGCATTTT. It is translated as CASSQGSNQPQHF.

The J gene is TRBJ2-7, the V gene TRBV5-1; maybe TRBD1 (5 bases). Trimming cost V 4 bases and J 2 bases, with 10 bases left between them. The germline CDR1 and CDR2 sequences are SGHRS and YFSETQ. CDR3 length: 13 amino acids. The CDR3 DNA reads as TGCGCCAGCAGCCCGGACAACGCCTACGAGCAGTACTTC. Protein: CASSPDNAYEQYF.

The chain joins TRBV10-3 to TRBJ1-6, with D uncertain. The V end was cut by 10 bases, the J end by 8 bases, with 21 bases between. The germline gives CDR1 ENHRY, CDR2 SYGVKD. This CDR3 spans 15 amino acids. In DNA, the CDR3 is TGTGCCACCTCACAAGGCACTTCCGATTATTCACCCCTCCACTTT. Protein product: CATSQGTSDYSPLHF.

The V gene is TRBV5-5, the J gene TRBJ1-4, with 7 bases lining up with TRBD1. CDR1 and CDR2 from the germline V gene are SGHKS and YYEKEE (reference sequence). The CDR3 contains 16 residues. Trimming cost V 0 bases and J 3 bases; bases outside gene matches: 5. DNA of the CDR3: TGTGCCAGCAGCTTGGCCCCACAGGGGTCTAATGAAAAACTGTTTTTT. Translating gives CASSLAPQGSNEKLFF.

The CDR3 DNA reads as TGTGCCAGCAGCTTAGGTGGCAGCGGGGGGTACAATGAGCAGTTCTTC. It codes for CASSLGGSGGYNEQFF. V is TRBV11-3 and J is TRBJ2-1; 9 nucleotides align to TRBD2. Germline CDR1 is SGHNT and CDR2 is YENEEA. J lost 4 bases, V lost 1 base, and 5 bases had no gene match. The CDR3 is 16 residues long.